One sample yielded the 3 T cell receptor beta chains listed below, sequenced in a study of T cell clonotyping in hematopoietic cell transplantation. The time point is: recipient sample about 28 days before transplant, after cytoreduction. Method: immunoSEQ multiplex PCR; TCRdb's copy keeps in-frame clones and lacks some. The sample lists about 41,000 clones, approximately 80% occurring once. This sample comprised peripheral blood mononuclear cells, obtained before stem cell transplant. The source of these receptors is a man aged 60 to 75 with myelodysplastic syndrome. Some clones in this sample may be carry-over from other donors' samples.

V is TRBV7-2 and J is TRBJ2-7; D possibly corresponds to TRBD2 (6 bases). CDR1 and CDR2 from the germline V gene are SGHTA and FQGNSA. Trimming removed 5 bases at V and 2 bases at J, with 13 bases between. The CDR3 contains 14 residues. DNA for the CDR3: TGTGCCAGCAGCCCCCGGGGACTGACCTACGAGCAGTACTTC. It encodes CASSPRGLTYEQYF.

The CDR3: CASSAIQGAGELFF. The CDR3 bases are TGTGCCAGCAGCGCAATACAGGGGGCCGGGGAGCTGTTTTTT. The rearrangement uses TRBV5-6 and TRBJ2-2; TRBD1 matches 8 bases. Germline trimming cut 4 bases from V and 6 bases from J; bases unmatched to any gene: 5. Looked up from germline, CDR1 is SGHDT and CDR2 is YYEEEE. The CDR3 extends over 14 amino acids.

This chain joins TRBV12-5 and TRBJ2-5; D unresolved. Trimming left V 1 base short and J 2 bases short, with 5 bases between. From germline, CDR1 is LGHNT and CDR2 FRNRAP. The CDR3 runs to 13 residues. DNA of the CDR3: TGTGCTAGTGGTTTGGGCGTTCAAGAGACCCAGTACTTC. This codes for CASGLGVQETQYF. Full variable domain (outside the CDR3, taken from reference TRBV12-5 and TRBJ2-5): DARVTQTPRHKVTEMGQEVTMRCQPILGHNTVFWYRQTMMQGLELLAYFRNRAPLDDSGMPKDRFSAEMPDATLATLKIQPSEPRDSAVYFCASGLGVQETQYFGPGTRLLVL.